This TCR beta chain was observed in a study of T-cell reconstitution after alpha-beta-depleted transplantation in children. Germline CDR1 LGHNA, CDR2 YSLEER. Trimming took off 3 bases at V and 1 base at J, with 10 bases between the two ends. This CDR3 contains 15 residues. Unique molecular identifiers tagged the TCRbeta library. One entry per CDR3 protein results from TCRdb running MiXCR on the PCR reads. This table holds around 370,000 distinct CDR3 sequences, 15% to 20% found once. The input for sequencing was PBMCs, mostly from graft donor cells, taken 360 days after TCRalphabeta/CD19-depleted stem cell transplant. This TCR derives from a male patient aged 2 to 9 who had a stem cell transplant for acute lymphoblastic leukemia, so the T cells may come from the graft donor. This chain uses TRBV4-3 with TRBJ1-5; D may be TRBD1 (5 bases). The CDR3 sequence: CASSQGGGSNQPQHF. CDR3 coding DNA: TGCGCCAGCAGCCAGGGGGGAGGGAGCAATCAGCCCCAGCATTTT.